This passage covers 22 T cell receptor beta chains from one sample sequenced in a study of T cells after yellow fever vaccination. TCRdb re-analysed the 5' RACE reads in MiXCR, keeping a single row per CDR3 protein. This sample has about 510,000 distinct CDR3 sequences, with 21% found just once. The sample was PBMCs, taken approximately 22 days after the first yellow fever vaccination. Receptors were obtained from a man aged 18 to 29 who received the YFV17D yellow fever vaccine.

The J gene is TRBJ2-5, the V gene TRBV10-3; D perhaps matches TRBD1 (5 bases). CDR3 length: 13 residues. CDR1 and CDR2 from the germline V gene are ENHRY and SYGVKD. V lost 7 bases to trimming and J lost 0 bases, with 9 bases between them. In DNA form, the CDR3 reads TGTGCCATCAAAGGGGATTACCAAGAGACCCAGTACTTC. Protein: CAIKGDYQETQYF.

This clonotype was seen only a few times. This CDR3 reads CASSFQRGSNTGELFF. CDR3 nucleotide sequence: TGTGCCAGCAGCTTCCAGCGGGGGTCGAACACCGGGGAGCTGTTTTTT. The chain is built from TRBV5-4 and TRBJ2-2, with 8 bases that match TRBD2. The CDR3 contains 16 residues. J lost 0 bases, V lost 2 bases, and 3 bases had no gene match. The germline V gene has CDR1 SGHNT and CDR2 YYREEE (reference sequence).

The chain combines TRBV6-1 with TRBJ2-7; 10 bases match TRBD1. V lost 8 bases and J lost 1; bases outside the gene matches: 2. CDR1 and CDR2 from the germline V gene are MNHNS and SASEGT. The CDR3 has 13 residues. CDR3 coding DNA: TGTGCCAGCGGGACAGGGGTATCCTACGAGCAGTACTTC. Translating it yields CASGTGVSYEQYF.

This clonotype was recorded once. The chain joins TRBV5-1 to TRBJ1-1, with TRBD1 matching 7 bases. This CDR3 is built from 13 residues. The germline gives CDR1 SGHRS, CDR2 YFSETQ. V shed 4 bases, J shed 6 bases, and the junction held 6 bases outside the gene matches. The CDR3 sequence is CASSQTGVSEAFF. The CDR3 region has the DNA TGCGCCAGCAGCCAAACAGGGGTCTCTGAAGCTTTCTTT.

This rearrangement joins TRBV19 to TRBJ1-1; D is unclear. Trimming left V 4 bases short and J 4 bases short, with 16 bases between. CDR1 is LNHDA, CDR2 SQIVND, per germline (reference sequence). The CDR3 sequence is 15 residues long. CDR3 amino acids: CASSTRPRWGTEAFF. The CDR3 DNA reads as TGTGCCAGTAGTACCAGACCCCGTTGGGGCACTGAAGCTTTCTTT. The full variable domain, in which reference TRBV19 and TRBJ1-1 provide the parts outside the CDR3, is DGGITQSPKYLFRKEGQNVTLSCEQNLNHDAMYWYRQDPGQGLRLIYYSQIVNDFQKGDIAEGYSVSREKKESFPLTVTSAQKNPTAFYLCASSTRPRWGTEAFFGQGTRLTVV.

The chain uses TRBV20-1 and TRBJ1-5; TRBD1 matches at 9 bases. The germline V gene has CDR1 DFQATT and CDR2 SNEGSKA (reference sequence). There are 14 residues in the CDR3. J was trimmed by 2 bases and V by 6 bases; bases with no gene match: 5. The CDR3 coding sequence is TGCAGTGCACCGGACAGGGGCGGCAATCAGCCCCAGCATTTT. As protein: CSAPDRGGNQPQHF.

This clonotype showed up just a few times. The chain combines TRBV7-9 with TRBJ2-3, with D unclear. The CDR3 has 13 amino acids. Germline V gives CDR1 SEHNR, CDR2 FQNEAQ (reference sequence). V lost 4 bases to trimming and J lost 0 bases, with 5 bases between them. The chain's CDR3 is CASSSQSTDTQYF. CDR3 bases: TGTGCCAGCAGCTCGCAAAGCACAGATACGCAGTATTTT.

The chain joins TRBV12-3 or TRBV12-4 to TRBJ1-2, with D possibly matching TRBD1 (5 bases). The CDR3 extends over 13 amino acids. The V gene lost 7 bases and the J gene lost 4 bases, with 13 bases spanning the gap. CDR3 amino acids: CASTQQDGYGYTF. The CDR3 DNA is TGTGCCAGCACCCAACAGGACGGCTATGGCTACACCTTC.

This clonotype was counted between two and nine times. The chain carries TRBV5-1 and TRBJ2-1; D is ambiguous. Trimming pared 2 bases from V and 9 bases from J, leaving 6 bases between. There are 11 residues in the CDR3. Germline V gene data show CDR1 as SGHRS and CDR2 as YFSETQ. The CDR3 nucleotides are TGCGCCAGCAGCTTCCAGGTTGAGCAGTTCTTC. It yields the protein CASSFQVEQFF.

This clonotype has just a few counts. The chain links TRBV12-3 or TRBV12-4 to TRBJ2-1; D might be TRBD2 (5 bases). The CDR3 totals 14 residues. Trimming took off 1 base at V and 6 bases at J, with 10 bases between the two ends. CDR3 protein: CASSLGTRGNEQFF. CDR3 sequence (DNA): TGTGCCAGCAGTTTAGGGACCCGGGGCAATGAGCAGTTCTTC.

J is TRBJ2-3 and V is TRBV24-1; D remains unclear. The CDR3 spans 14 residues. Germline V gene sequence: CDR1 KGHDR, CDR2 SFDVKD. V was cut by 1 base and J by 1 base, with 5 bases left in between. The CDR3 DNA is TGTGCCACCAGTGATTTAGGACGCACAGATACGCAGTATTTT. Protein product: CATSDLGRTDTQYF.

The chain has TRBV6-1 and TRBJ1-4; a possible D gene is TRBD1 (5 bases). V was cut by 6 bases and J by 0 bases, with 11 bases left in between. The CDR3 is 15 residues long. CDR1 is MNHNS and CDR2 is SASEGT in the germline V gene. CDR3 sequence reads: CASSFPGATNEKLFF. Here the CDR3 DNA reads TGTGCCAGCAGCTTCCCGGGGGCAACTAATGAAAAACTGTTTTTT.

To note about this clonotype: With a much larger clone just one base away, this may be a read error. The chain couples TRBV2 to TRBJ2-7; 9 positions match TRBD1. Looked up from germline, CDR1 is SNHLY and CDR2 is FYNNEI. V dropped 6 bases and J dropped 5; count of bases not matched to a gene: 2. The CDR3 consists of 12 residues. In nucleotides, the CDR3 is TGTGCCAGCAGGGACAGGGGCGACGAGCAGTACTTC. Protein product: CASRDRGDEQYF.

Turning to this clonotype: A read error may account for a junction end that differs from germline. The gene calls are TRBV6-2 or TRBV6-3 and TRBJ1-5; no definite D call. Germline V gene lookup returns CDR1 MNHEY and CDR2 SVGEGT. The CDR3 loop spans 14 amino acids. The CDR3 DNA reads as TGTGCCAGCAGTGACCTTCCAACAACTCAGCGCCAGCATTTT. It codes for CASSDLPTTQRQHF.

This clonotype was seen a handful of times. CDR3 nucleotide sequence: TGTGCCAGCAGAACGCAAGGGGATGGCAATCAGCCCCAGCATTTT. It codes for CASRTQGDGNQPQHF. This chain connects TRBV28 to TRBJ1-5, with a weak D call TRBD1 (5 bases). Trimming removed 6 bases from V and 2 bases from J, with 14 bases in between. Germline V gene lookup returns CDR1 MDHEN and CDR2 SYDVKM. The CDR3 runs to 15 residues. The full variable domain, rest sourced from reference TRBV28 and TRBJ1-5, is DVKVTQSSRYLVKRTGEKVFLECVQDMDHENMFWYRQDPGLGLRLIYFSYDVKMKEKGDIPEGYSVSREKKERFSLILESASTNQTSMYLCASRTQGDGNQPQHFGDGTRLSIL.

The J gene is TRBJ2-2, the V gene TRBV9; possibly TRBD1 for D (6 bases). V lost 3 bases and J lost 4, with 13 bases in between. The CDR3 sequence is 15 residues long. Per germline, CDR1 SGDLS and CDR2 YYNGEE. The CDR3 DNA follows: TGTGCCAGCAGCGAGGGCTTGGGGGCCACCGGGGAGCTGTTTTTT. Its translation: CASSEGLGATGELFF. Full variable domain (outside the CDR3, taken from reference TRBV9 and TRBJ2-2): DSGVTQTPKHLITATGQRVTLRCSPRSGDLSVYWYQQSLDQGLQFLIQYYNGEERAKGNILERFSAQQFPDLHSELNLSSLELGDSALYFCASSEGLGATGELFFGEGSRLTVL.

The chain links TRBV4-3 to TRBJ2-2; no clear D. Trimming removed 1 base from V and 1 base from J, with 4 bases in between. The CDR3 spans 14 residues. The germline CDR1 and CDR2 sequences are LGHNA and YSLEER. CDR3 nucleotides: TGCGCCAGCAGCCAAGCCATGAACACCGGGGAGCTGTTTTTT. This translates into CASSQAMNTGELFF.

V and J are TRBV12-3 or TRBV12-4 and TRBJ1-3, with a weak D call TRBD1 (6 bases). V dropped 6 bases and J dropped 0 bases, with 9 bases sitting between them. The CDR3 runs 14 residues. The CDR3 nucleotides read TGTGCCAGCAGCAGGACAGACTCTGGAAACACCATATATTTT. Translated, it gives CASSRTDSGNTIYF.

The chain recombines TRBV3-1 with TRBJ1-1; D may be TRBD1 (6 bases). Trimming removed 5 bases from V and 5 bases from J, with 15 bases in between. Looked up from germline, CDR1 is LGHDT and CDR2 is YNNKEL (reference sequence). The CDR3 has 14 amino acids. The CDR3 DNA reads TGTGCCAGCAGCGCCGGGGGGGGGCGAACTGAAGCTTTCTTT. Its translation: CASSAGGGRTEAFF.

This clonotype has just a few counts. Here the CDR3 DNA reads TGCAGCGGTCTAGTGGTCGCTGAAGCTTTCTTT. Translation: CSGLVVAEAFF. This sequence joins TRBV29-1 and TRBJ1-1; D remains unclear. The V gene lost 7 bases and the J gene lost 6 bases, with 12 bases spanning the gap. The CDR3 is 11 residues long. Germline V gives CDR1 SQVTM, CDR2 ANQGSEA.

This clonotype was observed a few times. The genes are TRBV7-2 and TRBJ2-7; 8 positions match TRBD1. The germline V gene has CDR1 SGHTA and CDR2 FQGNSA. The CDR3 sequence is 14 residues long. The junction had 5 bases not matched to a gene; V was cut back by 1 base and J by 6 bases. In DNA, the CDR3 is TGTGCCAGCAGCTTAGGGCAGGGGGCAGGCGAGCAGTACGTC. Translated: CASSLGQGAGEQYV.

This clonotype showed up just a few times. The genes are TRBV5-6 and TRBJ2-2; D is uncertain. V was cut by 3 bases and J by 5 bases, with 14 bases left in between. The CDR3 is 15 amino acids. Looked up from germline, CDR1 is SGHDT and CDR2 is YYEEEE. In DNA form, the CDR3 reads TGTGCCAGCAGCTCCCTCCCTGTGTCGACCGGGGAGCTGTTTTTT. Protein product: CASSSLPVSTGELFF.